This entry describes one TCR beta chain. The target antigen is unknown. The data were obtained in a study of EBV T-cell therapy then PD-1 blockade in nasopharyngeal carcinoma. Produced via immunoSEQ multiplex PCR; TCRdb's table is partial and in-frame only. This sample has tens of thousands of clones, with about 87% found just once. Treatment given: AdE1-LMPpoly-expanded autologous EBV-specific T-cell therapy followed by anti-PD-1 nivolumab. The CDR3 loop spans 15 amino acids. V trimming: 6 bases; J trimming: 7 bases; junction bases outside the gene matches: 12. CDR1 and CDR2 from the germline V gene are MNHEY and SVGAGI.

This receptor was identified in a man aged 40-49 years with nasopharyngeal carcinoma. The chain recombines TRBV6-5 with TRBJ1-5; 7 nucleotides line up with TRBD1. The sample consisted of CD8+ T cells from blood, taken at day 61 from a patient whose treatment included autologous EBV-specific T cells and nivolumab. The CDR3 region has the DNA TGTGCCAGCAGCAACAGACAGGGTATGAGGCAGCCCCAGCATTTT. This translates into CASSNRQGMRQPQHF.